This record covers a single T cell receptor beta chain. Its specificity is not known. The junction does not match germline at one end; this may be a read error. This specimen belongs to a study of tumor and adjacent non-tumor tissue in lung cancer. Study observations and caveats: Tumor tissue had significantly higher TCR diversity than normal lung.

No cell sorting was done before RNA was extracted from the tissue. A modified ARM-PCR protocol with three rounds of nested PCR amplified TCRbeta. TCRdb passed the multiplex PCR reads through MiXCR, listing each CDR3 protein once. The repertoire includes 65,000 to 70,000 distinct CDR3 sequences, about three fifths of them detected once, and around 20% sits in the top ten. Germline V gene data show CDR1 as SGHRS and CDR2 as YFSETQ. This CDR3 contains 14 residues. The chain combines TRBV5-1 with TRBJ2-7, with 9 bases fitting TRBD1. The TCR sequence derives from a man aged 45 to 65 with non-small cell lung cancer. Sequencing was done on a sample of lung tumor tissue. CDR3 sequence (DNA): TGCACCAGCAGCTTGGGACAGGGACACTGCGAGCAGTACTTC. Its protein is CTSSLGQGHCEQYF.